The 29 T cell receptor beta chains below all came from one sample that was sequenced in a study of blood T cell repertoires in COVID-19. TCRdb's table, derived via immunoSEQ multiplex PCR, lists solely in-frame clones and lacks some. The sample records just over 90,000 clones, almost 80% being singletons. The source material was peripheral blood. These receptors originate from a human donor in a cohort sampled during active COVID-19.

The chain has TRBV28 and TRBJ1-6, with D unclear. Per the germline V gene, CDR1 is MDHEN and CDR2 is SYDVKM. The CDR3 extends over 17 amino acids. The V end was cut by 5 bases, the J end by 0 bases, with 14 bases between. Here the CDR3 DNA reads TGTGCCAGCAGTCCTTCGGGGTCCCGCTCCTATAATTCACCCCTCCACTTT. Its translation is CASSPSGSRSYNSPLHF. Full variable domain (remainder filled in from reference TRBV28 and TRBJ1-6): DVKVTQSSRYLVKRTGEKVFLECVQDMDHENMFWYRQDPGLGLRLIYFSYDVKMKEKGDIPEGYSVSREKKERFSLILESASTNQTSMYLCASSPSGSRSYNSPLHFGNGTRLTVT.

V is TRBV5-1 and J is TRBJ2-1, with D perhaps TRBD2 (5 bases). Between the trimmed V and J ends, which lost 4 bases and 3 bases, there was a span of 8 bases. Germline assignment: CDR1 SGHRS and CDR2 YFSETQ. The CDR3 totals 13 residues. CDR3 residues: CASSLRDYNEQFF. In DNA, the CDR3 is TGCGCCAGCAGCCTCCGGGACTACAATGAGCAGTTCTTC.

CDR3 DNA: TGCGCCAGCAGCTTGGAGACAGGGGGCAATCAGCCCCAGCATTTT. This gives the protein CASSLETGGNQPQHF. This chain connects TRBV5-1 to TRBJ1-5; 8 bases map to TRBD1. The CDR3 is 15 residues long. V lost 0 bases and J lost 2; bases outside the gene matches: 1. Germline V gene sequence: CDR1 SGHRS, CDR2 YFSETQ.

The chain is built from TRBV6-5 and TRBJ2-7; TRBD1 matches 9 bases. This CDR3 has 13 amino acids. The trim removed 0 bases at V and 12 bases at J, leaving 6 bases unmatched. Germline V gene lookup returns CDR1 MNHEY and CDR2 SVGAGI. In nucleotides, the CDR3 is TGTGCCAGCAGTTACTCAAGTGGACAGGGGACGTACTTC. Protein: CASSYSSGQGTYF.

This chain's CDR3 is CASSLREGGTMGNEQFF. CDR3 DNA sequence: TGCGCCAGCAGCTTGAGGGAGGGCGGAACGATGGGCAATGAGCAGTTCTTC. The chain uses TRBV5-1 and TRBJ2-1; the match to TRBD2 covers 7 bases. The CDR3 spans 17 residues. The J segment lost 6 bases and the V segment lost 1 base, leaving 13 bases of the junction unmatched. Looked up from germline, CDR1 is SGHRS and CDR2 is YFSETQ. The full variable domain, rest sourced from reference TRBV5-1 and TRBJ2-1, is KAGVTQTPRYLIKTRGQQVTLSCSPISGHRSVSWYQQTPGQGLQFLFEYFSETQRNKGNFPGRFSGRQFSNSRSEMNVSTLELGDSALYLCASSLREGGTMGNEQFFGPGTRLTVL.

V and J are TRBV19 and TRBJ1-2, with 9 positions matching TRBD1. Trimming removed 4 bases from V and 7 bases from J; junction bases left unmatched: 10. This CDR3 is 15 amino acids long. The germline CDR1 and CDR2 sequences are LNHDA and SQIVND (reference sequence). The CDR3 protein is CASSRGQGVLFGYTF. In DNA form, the CDR3 reads TGTGCCAGTAGTAGGGGACAGGGAGTTCTGTTTGGCTACACCTTC.

The chain is built from TRBV9 and TRBJ2-2; D uncertain. V was pared by 0 bases and J by 0 bases, with 6 bases between. Germline V CDR1 and CDR2: SGDLS, YYNGEE. The CDR3 is made up of 15 amino acids. The DNA of the CDR3 is TGTGCCAGCAGCGTAGCTCAGACGAACACCGGGGAGCTGTTTTTT. Encoded protein: CASSVAQTNTGELFF.

The rearrangement joins TRBV6-6 to TRBJ1-5; 8 bases line up with TRBD1. Germline trimming cut 5 bases from V and 2 bases from J; bases unmatched to any gene: 14. The germline V gene encodes CDR1 MNHNY and CDR2 SVGAGI (reference sequence). CDR3 size: 18 residues. CDR3 loop: CASSRNRGSGGGNQPQHF. The CDR3 nucleotides read TGTGCCAGCAGTCGCAACAGGGGGAGTGGGGGTGGCAATCAGCCCCAGCATTTT.

The CDR3 DNA reads TGTGCCAGCAGCCCGACAGGGGGCTATGGCTACACCTTC. Protein product: CASSPTGGYGYTF. This chain joins TRBV7-9 and TRBJ1-2, with TRBD1 matching 9 bases. With 5 bases clipped from V and 4 bases from J, the junction kept 2 bases outside the gene matches. The CDR3 has 13 residues. From germline, CDR1 is SEHNR and CDR2 FQNEAQ (reference sequence).

The rearrangement links TRBV11-3 to TRBJ2-2; possibly TRBD1 for D (5 bases). V was cut by 5 bases and J by 3 bases, with 7 bases left in between. This CDR3 region has 13 residues. Germline assignment: CDR1 SGHNT and CDR2 YENEEA. Here the CDR3 DNA reads TGTGCCAGCAGCCGGACATACACCGGGGAGCTGTTTTTT. It codes for CASSRTYTGELFF.

The CDR3 sequence: CASSSPGLGSYEQYF. Here the CDR3 DNA reads TGTGCCAGCAGTTCCCCGGGACTCGGTAGCTACGAGCAGTACTTC. The chain carries TRBV6-6 and TRBJ2-7; tentative D call: TRBD2 (6 bases). With 4 bases removed from V and 3 bases from J, the gap between germline ends came to 16 bases. This CDR3 has 15 residues. From germline, CDR1 is MNHNY and CDR2 SVGAGI (reference sequence).

The chain employs TRBV24-1 and TRBJ1-5; D unclear. Looked up from germline, CDR1 is KGHDR and CDR2 is SFDVKD. The CDR3 runs to 12 residues. The germline V and J ends were trimmed by 4 bases and 3 bases, with 3 bases remaining between them. The DNA for the CDR3 is TGTGCCACCAGTGAGTACAATCAGCCCCAGCATTTT. This translates into CATSEYNQPQHF.

The chain links TRBV13 to TRBJ2-5, with 12 bases fitting TRBD2. The germline V gene encodes CDR1 PRHDT and CDR2 FYEKMQ (reference sequence). The CDR3 length is 15 residues. J lost 7 bases, V lost 1 base, and 4 bases had no gene match. The chain's CDR3 is CASSLEGLAGGTQYF. The CDR3 DNA sequence: TGTGCCAGCAGCTTAGAGGGACTAGCGGGTGGGACCCAGTACTTC.

DNA for the CDR3: TGTGCCAGCAGACAGACGAATTCACCCCTCCACTTT. Its translation: CASRQTNSPLHF. This rearrangement joins TRBV28 to TRBJ1-6; D remains unclear. V gave up 6 bases and J gave up 7 bases, with 7 bases separating them. This CDR3 contains 12 residues. CDR1 is MDHEN and CDR2 is SYDVKM in the germline V gene.

The chain recombines TRBV28 with TRBJ2-7; 12 bases map to TRBD2. Germline CDR1 MDHEN, CDR2 SYDVKM. CDR3 length: 18 residues. J lost 1 base, V lost 6 bases, and 13 bases had no gene match. The CDR3 coding sequence is TGTGCCAGCAGCCTCCACCTGCCTGGACTAGCGGGATCCTACGAGCAGTACTTC. Its protein is CASSLHLPGLAGSYEQYF.

This chain joins TRBV16 and TRBJ1-5, with D possibly being TRBD1 (6 bases). The germline V gene has CDR1 KGHSY and CDR2 FQNENV. The length of the CDR3 is 14 residues. V lost 6 bases and J 2 bases, leaving 11 bases between the germline ends. The CDR3 spells CASSQQGRNQPQHF. The CDR3 coding sequence is TGTGCCAGCAGTCAACAGGGCCGCAATCAGCCCCAGCATTTT.

Worth noting for this clone: Other DNA sequences from this sample encode an identical CDR3 as well. The rearrangement joins TRBV28 to TRBJ2-1; 9 bases match TRBD1. V lost 2 bases, J lost 4 bases, and 3 bases stayed unmatched. The CDR3 is 15 amino acids. The germline V gene encodes CDR1 MDHEN and CDR2 SYDVKM. The CDR3 bases are TGTGCCAGCAGTTTACGACAGGGGGGTTACAATGAGCAGTTCTTC. Translated: CASSLRQGGYNEQFF.

About this clone itself: This CDR3 is also generated by other DNA sequences in the sample. The genes are TRBV7-8 and TRBJ1-2, with D uncertain. In germline, CDR1 is SGHVS, CDR2 FQNEAQ. The CDR3 contains 12 residues. Trimming cost V 5 bases and J 3 bases, with 7 bases left between them. As DNA, the CDR3 is TGTGCCAGCAGCCTAGAGCACTATGGCTACACCTTC. Translation: CASSLEHYGYTF. Complete variable domain (other parts from reference TRBV7-8 and TRBJ1-2): GAGVSQSPRYKVAKRGQDVALRCDPISGHVSLFWYQQALGQGPEFLTYFQNEAQLDKSGLPSDRFFAERPEGSVSTLKIQRTQQEDSAVYLCASSLEHYGYTFGSGTRLTVV.

The gene calls are TRBV13 and TRBJ2-6, with TRBD1 identical over 9 bases. This CDR3 spans 16 amino acids. Germline V gene lookup returns CDR1 PRHDT and CDR2 FYEKMQ (reference sequence). V was clipped by 7 bases and J by 3 bases; unmatched bases: 7. The CDR3 loop is CASKQGALGGANVLTF. Here the CDR3 DNA reads TGTGCCAGCAAACAGGGGGCCCTCGGTGGGGCCAACGTCCTGACTTTC.

This clone was observed once. The chain is built from TRBV30 and TRBJ1-6; D is unclear. In germline, CDR1 is GTSNPN, CDR2 SVGIG (reference sequence). The CDR3 has 11 residues. CDR3 protein: CAFGSGSPLHF. The CDR3 region has the DNA TGTGCTTTCGGGAGTGGGTCACCCCTCCACTTT.

The rearrangement joins TRBV28 to TRBJ2-7; a possible D gene is TRBD1 (6 bases). Germline loops: CDR1 MDHEN, CDR2 SYDVKM. The CDR3 runs 12 residues. The V end was cut by 6 bases, the J end by 9 bases, with 15 bases between. The CDR3 is CASRQWTEGQYF. The CDR3, as DNA: TGTGCCAGCAGACAGTGGACAGAGGGGCAGTACTTC.

This clone was seen only once. In DNA form, the CDR3 reads TGTGCCAGCAGTCCTCCGTTGTTTGGGACAAGCTCTGGAAACACCATATATTTT. Its translation is CASSPPLFGTSSGNTIYF. This chain joins TRBV28 and TRBJ1-3, with D perhaps matching TRBD1 (6 bases). This CDR3 is built from 18 residues. V lost 5 bases and J lost 0, with 20 bases in between. CDR1 and CDR2 (germline): MDHEN, SYDVKM.

This chain links TRBV7-9 with TRBJ2-1, with 9 bases identical to TRBD2. This CDR3 region has 16 residues. CDR1 is SEHNR, CDR2 FQNEAQ, per germline (reference sequence). Germline trimming cut 2 bases from V and 3 bases from J; bases unmatched to any gene: 5. In DNA, the CDR3 is TGTGCCAGCAGCTTATCTGGACTAGCGATCTACAATGAGCAGTTCTTC. Translated: CASSLSGLAIYNEQFF.

V is TRBV24-1 and J is TRBJ2-1, with 12 nucleotides matching TRBD2. CDR3 length equals 16 residues. V lost 3 bases, J lost 4 bases, and 3 bases stayed unmatched. Germline CDR1 is KGHDR and CDR2 is SFDVKD. The CDR3 DNA reads TGTGCCACCAGTGATCCCACTAGCGGGAGGTACAATGAGCAGTTCTTC. Translation gives CATSDPTSGRYNEQFF.

The genes are TRBV11-2 and TRBJ2-7; 14 bases agree with TRBD2. The CDR3 length is 16 residues. After removal of 0 bases from V and 6 bases from J, the junction contained 4 bases not matched to a gene. Germline V gene sequence: CDR1 SGHAT, CDR2 FQNNGV. CDR3 sequence (DNA): TGTGCCAGCAGCTTAGAAGGGACTAGCGGGAGAGGCGAGCAGTACTTC. Protein sequence: CASSLEGTSGRGEQYF.

This chain uses TRBV28 with TRBJ2-7; D unclear. The germline V gene encodes CDR1 MDHEN and CDR2 SYDVKM. The V gene lost 6 bases and the J gene lost 2 bases, with 11 bases spanning the gap. This CDR3 is built from 13 residues. The CDR3 coding sequence is TGTGCCAGCAGCGATGCCACTGCCTACGAGCAGTACTTC. This translates into CASSDATAYEQYF.

A word on this clone: The sample holds other DNA sequences that translate to the same CDR3. The chain employs TRBV11-3 and TRBJ2-1; the match to TRBD2 covers 10 bases. Trimming took 1 base from V and 6 from J; bases not matched to a gene: 6. Germline CDR1 reads SGHNT; CDR2 reads YENEEA. CDR3 length equals 16 residues. CDR3 nucleotide sequence: TGTGCCAGCAGCTTAGGTCTAGCGGGGGAAGGCAATGAGCAGTTCTTC. Its protein is CASSLGLAGEGNEQFF.

The J gene is TRBJ1-1, the V gene TRBV5-1; TRBD1 might be the D (5 bases). CDR1 SGHRS and CDR2 YFSETQ come from the germline V gene. There are 16 residues in the CDR3. Trimming left V 4 bases short and J 4 bases short, with 20 bases between. The DNA of the CDR3 is TGCGCCAGCAGCCTCCAAGGGAGGGGCACGGGCACTGAAGCTTTCTTT. Amino acids: CASSLQGRGTGTEAFF. Full variable domain (outside the CDR3, taken from reference TRBV5-1 and TRBJ1-1): KAGVTQTPRYLIKTRGQQVTLSCSPISGHRSVSWYQQTPGQGLQFLFEYFSETQRNKGNFPGRFSGRQFSNSRSEMNVSTLELGDSALYLCASSLQGRGTGTEAFFGQGTRLTVV.

The J gene is TRBJ1-2, the V gene TRBV28; no firm D call. Trimming removed 5 bases at V and 5 bases at J, with 9 bases between. The CDR3 has 12 amino acids. The germline CDR1 and CDR2 sequences are MDHEN and SYDVKM. For the CDR3, the DNA is TGTGCCAGCAGTGACCCGGGGTATGGCTACACCTTC. Translating gives CASSDPGYGYTF.